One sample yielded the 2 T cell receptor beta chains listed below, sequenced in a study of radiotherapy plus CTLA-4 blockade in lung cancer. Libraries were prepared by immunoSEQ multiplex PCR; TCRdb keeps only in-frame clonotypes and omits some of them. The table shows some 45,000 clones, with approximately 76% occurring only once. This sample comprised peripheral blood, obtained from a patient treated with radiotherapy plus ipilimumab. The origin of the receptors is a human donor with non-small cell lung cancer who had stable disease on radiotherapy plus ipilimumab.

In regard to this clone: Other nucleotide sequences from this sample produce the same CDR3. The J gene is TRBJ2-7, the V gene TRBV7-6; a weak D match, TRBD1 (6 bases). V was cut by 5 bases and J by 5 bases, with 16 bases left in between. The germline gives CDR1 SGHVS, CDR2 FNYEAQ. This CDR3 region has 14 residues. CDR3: CASSLPLQGNEQYF. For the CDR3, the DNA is TGTGCCAGCAGCCTTCCTCTACAGGGAAACGAGCAGTACTTC.

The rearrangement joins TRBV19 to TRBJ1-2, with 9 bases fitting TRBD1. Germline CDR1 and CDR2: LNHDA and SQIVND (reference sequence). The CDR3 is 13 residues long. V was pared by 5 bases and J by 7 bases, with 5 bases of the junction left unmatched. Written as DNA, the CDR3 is TGTGCCAGTAGTGACAGGGGGAGGCGTGGCTACACCTTC. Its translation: CASSDRGRRGYTF.